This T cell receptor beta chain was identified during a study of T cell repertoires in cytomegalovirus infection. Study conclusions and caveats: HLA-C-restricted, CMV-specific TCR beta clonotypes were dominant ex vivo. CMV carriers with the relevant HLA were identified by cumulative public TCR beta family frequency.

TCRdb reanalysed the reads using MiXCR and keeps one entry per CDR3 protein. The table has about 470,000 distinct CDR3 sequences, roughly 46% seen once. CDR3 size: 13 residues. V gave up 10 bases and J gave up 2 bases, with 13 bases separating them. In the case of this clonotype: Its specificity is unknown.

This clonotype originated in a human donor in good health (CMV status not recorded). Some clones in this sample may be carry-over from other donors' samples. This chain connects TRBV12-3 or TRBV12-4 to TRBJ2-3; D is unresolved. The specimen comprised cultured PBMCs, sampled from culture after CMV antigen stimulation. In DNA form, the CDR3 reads TGTGCCACCAACTTCAGGTTCACAGATACGCAGTATTTT. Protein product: CATNFRFTDTQYF.